This entry features one T cell receptor (beta chain) sequence. What it binds is unknown. This CDR3 has 15 residues. V was pared by 5 bases and J by 4 bases, with 17 bases between. In germline, CDR1 is SGHVS, CDR2 FNYEAQ. The sample is drawn from a study of T cells in Graves' hyperthyroidism and ophthalmopathy. Study-wide context: Peripheral blood was taken when the disease was first diagnosed, before any treatment began.

Study-level results: Ophthalmopathy was told apart from stable hyperthyroidism by a 13 V-J model.

The source material, RNA transcripts, was used to amplify TCR beta CDR3 regions. The HTBI set primed first-round TCR CDR3 RT-PCR. TCRdb reprocessed the multiplex PCR reads via MiXCR and lists one record per CDR3 protein. This sample has around 500,000 distinct CDR3 sequences, with around 15% found just once. PBMCs were derived from about 10 ml fresh peripheral blood. The sequence was obtained from a woman younger than 35 with Graves' hyperthyroidism. The sample taken for sequencing was blood. The J gene is TRBJ1-2, the V gene TRBV7-6, with D unclear. CDR3 sequence (DNA): TGTGCCAGCAGCCCATCGAGAGGGTCGACCTATGGCTACACCTTC. Residues: CASSPSRGSTYGYTF. Complete variable domain (other parts from reference TRBV7-6 and TRBJ1-2): GAGVSQSPRYKVTKRGQDVALRCDPISGHVSLYWYRQALGQGPEFLTYFNYEAQQDKSGLPNDRFSAERPEGSISTLTIQRTEQRDSAMYRCASSPSRGSTYGYTFGSGTRLTVV.